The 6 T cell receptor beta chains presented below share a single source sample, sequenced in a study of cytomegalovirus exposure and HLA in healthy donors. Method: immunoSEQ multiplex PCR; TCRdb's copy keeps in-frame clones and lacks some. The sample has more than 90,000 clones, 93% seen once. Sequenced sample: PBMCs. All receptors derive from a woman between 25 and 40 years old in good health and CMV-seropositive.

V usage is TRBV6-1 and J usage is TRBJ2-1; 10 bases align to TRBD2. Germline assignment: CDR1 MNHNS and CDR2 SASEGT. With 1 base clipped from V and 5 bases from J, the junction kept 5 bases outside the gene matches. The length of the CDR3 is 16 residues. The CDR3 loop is CASSEVGTSVNNEQFF. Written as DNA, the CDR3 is TGTGCCAGCAGTGAAGTAGGGACTAGCGTAAACAATGAGCAGTTCTTC.

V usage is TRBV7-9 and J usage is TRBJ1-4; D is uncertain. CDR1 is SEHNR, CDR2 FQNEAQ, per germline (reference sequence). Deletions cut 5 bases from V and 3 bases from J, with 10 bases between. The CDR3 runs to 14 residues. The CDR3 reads CASSTRESNEKLFF. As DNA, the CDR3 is TGTGCCAGCAGCACTAGGGAATCTAATGAAAAACTGTTTTTT. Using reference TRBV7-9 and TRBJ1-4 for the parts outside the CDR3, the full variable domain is DTGVSQNPRHKITKRGQNVTFRCDPISEHNRLYWYRQTLGQGPEFLTYFQNEAQLEKSRLLSDRFSAERPKGSFSTLEIQRTEQGDSAMYLCASSTRESNEKLFFGSGTQLSVL.

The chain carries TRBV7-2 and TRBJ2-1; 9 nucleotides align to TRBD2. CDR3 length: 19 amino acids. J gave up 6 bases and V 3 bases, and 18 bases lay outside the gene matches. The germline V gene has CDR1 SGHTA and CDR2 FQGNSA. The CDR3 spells CASSFLARGSGRRTNEQFF. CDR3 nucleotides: TGTGCCAGCAGCTTTTTAGCACGGGGTAGCGGGAGAAGAACCAATGAGCAGTTCTTC.

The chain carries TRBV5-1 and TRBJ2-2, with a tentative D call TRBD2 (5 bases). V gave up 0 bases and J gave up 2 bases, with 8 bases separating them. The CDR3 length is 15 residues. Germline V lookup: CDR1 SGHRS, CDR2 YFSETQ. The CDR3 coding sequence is TGCGCCAGCAGCTTGGAAGGAGGTAACACCGGGGAGCTGTTTTTT. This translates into CASSLEGGNTGELFF.

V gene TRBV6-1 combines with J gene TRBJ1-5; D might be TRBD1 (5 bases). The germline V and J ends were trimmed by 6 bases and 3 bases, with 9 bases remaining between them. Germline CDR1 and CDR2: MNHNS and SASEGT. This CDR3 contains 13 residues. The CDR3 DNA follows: TGTGCCAGCAGGCGGGGCCCCAATCAGCCCCAGCATTTT. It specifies CASRRGPNQPQHF.

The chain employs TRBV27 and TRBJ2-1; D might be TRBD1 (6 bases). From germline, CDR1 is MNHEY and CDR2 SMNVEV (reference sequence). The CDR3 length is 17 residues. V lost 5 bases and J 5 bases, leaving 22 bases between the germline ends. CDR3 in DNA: TGTGCCAGCAGTCCCTCTATACAGGGCCCTCTTGACAATGAGCAGTTCTTC. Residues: CASSPSIQGPLDNEQFF.